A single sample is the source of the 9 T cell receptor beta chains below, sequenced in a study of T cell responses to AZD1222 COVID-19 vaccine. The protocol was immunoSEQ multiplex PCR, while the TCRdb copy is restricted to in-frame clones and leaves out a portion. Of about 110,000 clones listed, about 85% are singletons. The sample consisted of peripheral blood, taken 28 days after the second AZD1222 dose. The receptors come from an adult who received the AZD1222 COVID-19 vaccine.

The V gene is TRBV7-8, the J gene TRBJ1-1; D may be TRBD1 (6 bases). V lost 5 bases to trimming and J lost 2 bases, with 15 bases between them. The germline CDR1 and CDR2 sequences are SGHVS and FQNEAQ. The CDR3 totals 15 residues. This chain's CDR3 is CASSRGGLINTEAFF. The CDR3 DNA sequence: TGTGCCAGCAGCCGAGGGGGACTCATTAACACTGAAGCTTTCTTT.

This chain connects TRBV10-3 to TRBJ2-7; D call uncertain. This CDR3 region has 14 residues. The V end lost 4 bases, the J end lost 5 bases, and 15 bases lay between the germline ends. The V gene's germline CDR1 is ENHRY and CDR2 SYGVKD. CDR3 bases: TGTGCCATCAGTGTTGTAGGGCTTACGAACGAGCAGTACTTC. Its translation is CAISVVGLTNEQYF.

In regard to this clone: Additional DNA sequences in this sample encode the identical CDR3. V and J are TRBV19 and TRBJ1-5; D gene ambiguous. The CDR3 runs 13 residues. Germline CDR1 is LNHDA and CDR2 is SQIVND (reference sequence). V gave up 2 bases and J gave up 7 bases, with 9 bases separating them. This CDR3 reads CASSISGSQPQHF. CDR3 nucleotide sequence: TGTGCCAGTAGTATATCCGGGTCCCAGCCCCAGCATTTT. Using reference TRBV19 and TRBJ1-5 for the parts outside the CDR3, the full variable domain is DGGITQSPKYLFRKEGQNVTLSCEQNLNHDAMYWYRQDPGQGLRLIYYSQIVNDFQKGDIAEGYSVSREKKESFPLTVTSAQKNPTAFYLCASSISGSQPQHFGDGTRLSIL.

CDR3 DNA: TGTGCTAGTGGTTTAGTGACCTCAGGGAACACTGAAGCTTTCTTT. This encodes CASGLVTSGNTEAFF. V is TRBV12-5 and J is TRBJ1-1, with D hard to call. Between the trimmed V and J ends, which lost 3 bases and 1 base, there was a span of 12 bases. The CDR3 sequence is 15 residues long. CDR1 is LGHNT, CDR2 FRNRAP, per germline.

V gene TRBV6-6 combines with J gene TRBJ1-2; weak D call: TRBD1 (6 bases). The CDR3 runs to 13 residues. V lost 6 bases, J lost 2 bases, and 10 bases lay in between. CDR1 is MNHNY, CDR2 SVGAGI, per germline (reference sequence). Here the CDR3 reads CASREQGNYGYTF. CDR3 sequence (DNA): TGTGCCAGCAGAGAACAGGGAAACTATGGCTACACCTTC.

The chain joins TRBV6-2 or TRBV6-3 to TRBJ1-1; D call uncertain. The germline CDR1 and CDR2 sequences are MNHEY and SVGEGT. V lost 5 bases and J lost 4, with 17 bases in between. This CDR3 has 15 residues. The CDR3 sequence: CASSPSLHRRTEAFF. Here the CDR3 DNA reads TGTGCCAGCAGTCCCTCACTTCACAGACGCACTGAAGCTTTCTTT.

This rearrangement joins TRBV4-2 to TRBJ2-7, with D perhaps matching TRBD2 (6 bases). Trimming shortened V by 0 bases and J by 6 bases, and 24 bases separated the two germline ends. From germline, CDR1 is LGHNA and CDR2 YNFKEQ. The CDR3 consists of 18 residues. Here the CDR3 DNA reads TGTGCCAGCAGCCAAGATCCCACACGCGCGGGGCGCGAGACCGAGCAGTACTTC. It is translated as CASSQDPTRAGRETEQYF.

The CDR3 sequence is CASSFRQGRNNEQFF. CDR3 coding DNA: TGTGCCAGCAGCTTCCGACAGGGGAGGAACAATGAGCAGTTCTTC. The chain couples TRBV7-2 to TRBJ2-1; 8 bases agree with TRBD1. Germline trimming cut 3 bases from V and 5 bases from J; bases unmatched to any gene: 6. The CDR3 runs to 15 residues. Germline assignment: CDR1 SGHTA and CDR2 FQGNSA.

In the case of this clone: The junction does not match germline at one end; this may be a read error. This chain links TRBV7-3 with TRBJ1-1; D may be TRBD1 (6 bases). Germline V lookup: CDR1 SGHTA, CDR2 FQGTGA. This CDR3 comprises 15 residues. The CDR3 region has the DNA TGTGCCAGCAGCCTAACCGGGACACCCCAAACTGAAGCTTTCTTT. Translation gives CASSLTGTPQTEAFF.